This TCR beta chain is from a study of OX40 agonist ivuxolimab in advanced cancers. Overall study: Partial responses were observed in three patients, of whom one had hepatocellular carcinoma and two had cutaneous melanoma.

Study-level points and caveats: The study found that CD8+ T cells averaged more expanded clones than CD4+. Among the lowest levels of clonal expansion were found in partial responders at 0.1-3.0 mg/kg.

Sequenced by immunoSEQ multiplex PCR; TCRdb stores in-frame clones only, minus some. The sample carries about 62,000 clones, about 85% recorded once. Exclusion of a patient followed from autoimmune disease history or systemic immunosuppression. As regards this clone: The antigen is unknown.

Trimming took 4 bases from V and 1 from J; bases not matched to a gene: 6. The CDR3 runs 15 residues. Per the germline V gene, CDR1 is MNHEY and CDR2 is SVGAGI. The receptor was isolated from an adult with an advanced solid tumor such as melanoma, head and neck, liver or kidney cancer. The specimen comprised CD4+ or CD8+ T cells sorted from blood, sampled in a trial of the OX40 agonist ivuxolimab. This chain uses TRBV6-5 with TRBJ2-7, with TRBD1 identical over 8 bases. The CDR3 sequence is CASSFGQGLSYEQYF. DNA of the CDR3: TGTGCCAGCAGTTTCGGACAGGGCCTATCCTACGAGCAGTACTTC.